This entry features one T cell receptor (beta chain) sequence. Its antigen remains unknown. RNA, once extracted, was reverse transcribed into cDNA for use as the sequencing template. The table came from immunoSEQ multiplex PCR; TCRdb's copy has only in-frame clones and leaves some out. The sample gives hundreds of thousands of clones, 45% to 70% of which show up once; around 0.92% is in the top ten. Sample treatment: oral pan-JAK inhibitor, 5-10 mg twice daily. This entry belongs to a study of CD8+ T cells in alopecia areata. Study at large: Tofacitinib treatment spanned 6 to 18 months, with 6 months off drug afterward. Points from the study as a whole: For baseline CD8+ expansion, any link to response stays uncertain with one nonresponder. Scalp samples also contribute reads from the resident alphabeta T cells found in normal skin. Lesional scalp, especially alopecia totalis/universalis, showed higher clonality than normal scalp.

The source is a human donor with alopecia areata. Sequenced here: CD4+ T cells sorted from blood, sampled at week 52, from a patient treated with tofacitinib.

The CDR3 DNA is TGTGCCAGCTCACGTACCCTCGGGGATGCAGACGAGCAGTACTTC. Translated, it gives CASSRTLGDADEQYF. The rearrangement links TRBV18 to TRBJ2-7, with D possibly matching TRBD2 (5 bases). This CDR3 has 15 amino acids. V was trimmed by 4 bases and J by 5 bases, leaving 18 bases between them. In germline, CDR1 is KGHSH, CDR2 LQKENI.